This TCR beta chain was documented in a study of T cell changes during pregnancy in multiple sclerosis. Libraries were prepared by immunoSEQ multiplex PCR; TCRdb keeps only in-frame clonotypes and omits some of them. This table holds 80,000 or so clones, 94% found once. Sequencing used peripheral blood, obtained in the second trimester of pregnancy. The clonotype originates from a female donor in good health, enrolled as a control in a pregnancy study.

CDR3 protein: CASSDSSFGLADQETQYF. CDR3 nucleotides: TGTGCCAGCAGTGACTCATCCTTCGGGCTAGCGGACCAAGAGACCCAGTACTTC. V gene TRBV6-4 combines with J gene TRBJ2-5, with TRBD2 identical over 7 bases. Germline V lookup: CDR1 MRHNA, CDR2 SNTAGT. There are 18 residues in the CDR3. With V trimmed by 0 bases and J by 0 bases, 10 bases remained unmatched.